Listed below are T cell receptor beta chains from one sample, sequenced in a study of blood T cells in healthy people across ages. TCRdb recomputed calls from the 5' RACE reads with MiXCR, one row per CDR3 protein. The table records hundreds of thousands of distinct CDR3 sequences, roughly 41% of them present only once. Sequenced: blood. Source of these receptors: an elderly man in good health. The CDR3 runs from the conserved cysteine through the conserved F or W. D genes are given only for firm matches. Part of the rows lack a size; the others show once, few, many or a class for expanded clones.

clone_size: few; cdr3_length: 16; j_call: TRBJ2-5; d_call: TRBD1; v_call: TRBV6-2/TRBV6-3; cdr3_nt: TGTGCCAGCAGTCCCCGGGCAGGGGGTTTACCAGAGACCCAGTACTTC; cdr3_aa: CASSPRAGGLPETQYF
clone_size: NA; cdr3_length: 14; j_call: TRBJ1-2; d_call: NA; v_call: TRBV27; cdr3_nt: TGTGCCAGCAGTTCCCCTGCAGGGACTCATGGCTACACCTTC; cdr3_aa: CASSSPAGTHGYTF
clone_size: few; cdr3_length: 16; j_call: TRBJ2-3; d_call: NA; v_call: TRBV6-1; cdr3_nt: TGTGCCAGCAGTGACGGTAGGAGCGGATACACAGATACGCAGTATTTT; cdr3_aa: CASSDGRSGYTDTQYF
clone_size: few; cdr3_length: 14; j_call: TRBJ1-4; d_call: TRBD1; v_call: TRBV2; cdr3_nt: TGTGCCAGCAGTGGAGGGACAGAGAACGAAAAACTGTTTTTT; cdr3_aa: CASSGGTENEKLFF
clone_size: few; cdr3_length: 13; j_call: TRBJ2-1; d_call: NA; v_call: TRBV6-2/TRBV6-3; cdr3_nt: TGTGCCAGCAGTTACGTGCAGGGAGGTGAGCAGTTCTTC; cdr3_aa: CASSYVQGGEQFF
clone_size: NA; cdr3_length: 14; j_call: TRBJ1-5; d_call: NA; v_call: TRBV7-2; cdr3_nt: TGTGCCAGCAGCCCCCGGGCAGGTATTCAGCCCCAGCATTTT; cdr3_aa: CASSPRAGIQPQHF
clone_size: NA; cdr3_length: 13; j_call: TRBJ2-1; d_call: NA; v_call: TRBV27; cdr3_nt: TGTGCCAGCAGCAGAGAATATTTTCATGGACAGTTCTTC; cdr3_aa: CASSREYFHGQFF
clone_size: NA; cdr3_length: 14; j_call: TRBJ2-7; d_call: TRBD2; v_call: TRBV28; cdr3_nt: TGTGCCAGTCAACCTAGCGGGAGTCGGTACGAGCAGTACTTC; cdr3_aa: CASQPSGSRYEQYF
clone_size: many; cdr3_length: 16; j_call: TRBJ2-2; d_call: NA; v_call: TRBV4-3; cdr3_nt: TGCGCCAGCAGCCAAGCCCATGGCGCTGGCACCGGGGAGCTGTTTTTT; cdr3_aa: CASSQAHGAGTGELFF
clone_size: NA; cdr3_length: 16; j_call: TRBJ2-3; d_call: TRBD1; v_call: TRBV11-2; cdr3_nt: TGTGCCAGCAGCTTAGGACCGGGACAGGGCACAGATACGCGGTATTTT; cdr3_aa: CASSLGPGQGTDTRYF
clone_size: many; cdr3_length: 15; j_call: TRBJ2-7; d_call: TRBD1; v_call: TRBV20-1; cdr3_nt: TGCAGTGCCCCCCCCCCTGGACAGGGGATCAACGAGCAGTACTTC; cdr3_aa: CSAPPPGQGINEQYF
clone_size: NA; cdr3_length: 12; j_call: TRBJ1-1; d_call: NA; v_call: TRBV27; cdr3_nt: TGTGCCAGCAGTCCCGATTTAGGATCAGCTTTCTTT; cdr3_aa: CASSPDLGSAFF
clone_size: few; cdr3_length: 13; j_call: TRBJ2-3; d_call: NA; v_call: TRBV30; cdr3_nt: TGTGCCTGGAGAGGGTTTAGCACAGATACGCAGTATTTT; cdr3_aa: CAWRGFSTDTQYF
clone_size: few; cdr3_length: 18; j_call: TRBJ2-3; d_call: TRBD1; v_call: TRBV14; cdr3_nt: TGTGCCAGCAGCCAAGGCTTGTCCGGGACAGGCGAGGCAGATACGCAGTATTTT; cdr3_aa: CASSQGLSGTGEADTQYF